The 7 T cell receptor beta chains presented below share a single source sample, sequenced in a study of T cells after yellow fever vaccination. A single record per CDR3 protein comes from TCRdb applying MiXCR to the 5' RACE reads. The sample has a few hundred thousand distinct CDR3 sequences, approximately 8% seen once. The specimen comprised PBMCs, sampled roughly 46 days after the first yellow fever vaccination. The receptors stem from a young man who received the YFV17D yellow fever vaccine.

The chain has TRBV7-3 and TRBJ2-6, with no clear D. The germline V gene has CDR1 SGHTA and CDR2 FQGTGA. The ends were cut back, 4 bases at V and 0 bases at J, with 7 bases in the middle. This CDR3 comprises 15 residues. DNA for the CDR3: TGTGCCAGCAGCTCAGAGTACTCTGGGGCCAACGTCCTGACTTTC. It encodes CASSSEYSGANVLTF.

This clonotype appeared a few times. This chain joins TRBV6-2 or TRBV6-3 and TRBJ1-5; tentative D call: TRBD1 (6 bases). Trimming took off 6 bases at V and 3 bases at J, with 18 bases between the two ends. CDR1 is MNHEY, CDR2 SVGEGT, per germline. This CDR3 contains 16 residues. Here the CDR3 DNA reads TGTGCCAGCAGAAACTTACCCCGGGACAACAATCAGCCCCAGCATTTT. It translates to CASRNLPRDNNQPQHF.

This clonotype occurred a few times. The chain recombines TRBV19 with TRBJ1-5; D perhaps matches TRBD1 (5 bases). The V end lost 6 bases, the J end lost 4 bases, and 16 bases lay between the germline ends. Germline V gene lookup returns CDR1 LNHDA and CDR2 SQIVND (reference sequence). The CDR3 sequence is 15 residues long. This CDR3 is CASSRTRDLNQPQHF. CDR3 bases: TGTGCCAGTAGCAGGACCCGGGACCTAAATCAGCCCCAGCATTTT. The entire variable domain, with the rest obtained from reference TRBV19 and TRBJ1-5, is as follows: DGGITQSPKYLFRKEGQNVTLSCEQNLNHDAMYWYRQDPGQGLRLIYYSQIVNDFQKGDIAEGYSVSREKKESFPLTVTSAQKNPTAFYLCASSRTRDLNQPQHFGDGTRLSIL.

This clonotype was recorded at least ten times. The chain is built from TRBV7-2 and TRBJ2-4; no firm D call. CDR1 is SGHTA and CDR2 is FQGNSA in the germline V gene. Trimming removed 1 base from V and 0 bases from J, with 7 bases in between. The CDR3 covers 15 residues. The CDR3 nucleotides are TGTGCCAGCAGCTTAGGGGCGGTAGCCAAAAACATTCAGTACTTC. Encoded protein: CASSLGAVAKNIQYF.

V and J are TRBV7-6 and TRBJ2-1; D may be TRBD2 (7 bases). Looked up from germline, CDR1 is SGHVS and CDR2 is FNYEAQ. The CDR3 is made up of 15 amino acids. The germline V and J ends were trimmed by 5 bases and 4 bases, with 15 bases remaining between them. The CDR3 coding sequence is TGTGCCAGCAGCCCTCTGGGGGGGCTTTACAATGAGCAGTTCTTC. It encodes CASSPLGGLYNEQFF.

The sample holds many counts of this clonotype. The chain recombines TRBV12-3 or TRBV12-4 with TRBJ2-1, with D uncertain. CDR3 size: 17 residues. V was trimmed by 8 bases and J by 7 bases, leaving 27 bases between them. DNA for the CDR3: TGTGCCAGCCGCCGAGGATCTCGGACGGAATCGTGGAATGAGCAGTTCTTC. This sequence encodes CASRRGSRTESWNEQFF.

This clonotype was detected only a few times. The chain uses TRBV2 and TRBJ2-5; 12 bases are a match to TRBD2. V lost 8 bases and J lost 5; bases outside the gene matches: 6. Looked up from germline, CDR1 is SNHLY and CDR2 is FYNNEI. This CDR3 is 14 amino acids long. This chain's CDR3 is CASRRLAGVETQYF. In DNA form, the CDR3 reads TGTGCCAGCCGCCGACTAGCGGGGGTGGAGACCCAGTACTTC.